Listed below are T cell receptor beta chains from one sample, sequenced in a study of human T cells and chemical hapten exposure. In TCRdb, the 5' RACE reads were re-called with MiXCR into one record per CDR3 protein. Of about 140,000 distinct CDR3 sequences listed, roughly 4.1% were seen once; the top ten hold approximately 1.3%. The source of these receptors is a female donor in good health. Both conserved end residues are trimmed from each CDR3. The order of the fields is V gene, CDR3 length, D gene, J gene, CDR3 protein. A D gene is named only where the DNA matches it firmly.

>TRBV29-1|15|-|TRBJ1-5
SVPVLRDLGNNQPQH
>TRBV6-1|12|-|TRBJ2-7
ASSYQGAGYEQY
>TRBV6-5|11|-|TRBJ1-2
ASSYVGGYGYT
>TRBV6-5|12|-|TRBJ2-2
ASSYLESTGELF
>TRBV20-1|11|TRBD1|TRBJ1-6
SARPDRDSPLH
>TRBV18|12|TRBD1|TRBJ2-1
ASSLEGQGNEQF
>TRBV10-2|14|-|TRBJ2-1
ASSGSTGPGIGEQF
>TRBV20-1|13|-|TRBJ1-2
SAGGSGAPNYGYT
>TRBV11-2|11|-|TRBJ1-3
ASAQNSGNTIY
>TRBV11-3|10|-|TRBJ2-7
ASSLGGSEQY
>TRBV28|12|-|TRBJ1-1
ASRYSRAVTEAF
>TRBV18|12|-|TRBJ1-1
ASSPAGEGTEAF
>TRBV4-3|11|-|TRBJ1-4
ASSQGINEKLF
>TRBV2|12|-|TRBJ1-5
ASSVGYSNQPQH
>TRBV2|10|TRBD1|TRBJ1-2
ASSPQGSLYT
>TRBV5-1|14|TRBD2|TRBJ2-1
ASSLSPSGGANEQF
>TRBV19|11|-|TRBJ2-5
ASHQAAISTQY
>TRBV5-5|16|-|TRBJ2-5
ASSLAGTYTAFQETQY
>TRBV20-1|13|-|TRBJ2-2
SARAGESDTGELF
>TRBV19|12|-|TRBJ1-2
ASSIETGGYGYT
>TRBV30|16|-|TRBJ1-6
AWSQGLHRSSYNSPLH
>TRBV9|11|-|TRBJ2-7
ASSKGSPYEQY
>TRBV5-6|16|-|TRBJ2-2
ASSLLVRRTGSFGELF
>TRBV5-8|11|-|TRBJ1-1
ASSSRGDTEAF
>TRBV3-1|12|-|TRBJ1-1
ASRQDGRNTEAF
>TRBV7-9|15|-|TRBJ2-6
ASSLKQGFSGANVLT
>TRBV5-1|15|TRBD2|TRBJ2-5
ASSSGLAGGAQETQY
>TRBV5-5|11|-|TRBJ1-5
ASSSAGLQPQH
>TRBV7-3|14|TRBD1|TRBJ1-1
ASSPGGGRQREQAF
>TRBV5-1|12|-|TRBJ2-5
ASQRGVTQETQY
>TRBV7-2|10|-|TRBJ1-2
ASSLGAYGYT
>TRBV12-2|12|-|TRBJ1-1
ASRRGVSQPEAF
>TRBV5-1|12|-|TRBJ1-5
ASSLDGGRQPQH
>TRBV12-3/TRBV12-4|11|-|TRBJ1-2
ASARTPGYGYT
>TRBV2|13|-|TRBJ2-6
ASSDGISGANVLT
>TRBV7-2|12|TRBD1|TRBJ1-6
ASSPGQGNPPLH
>TRBV4-2|13|TRBD2|TRBJ2-3
ASSLQAGGTDTQY
>TRBV19|12|TRBD2|TRBJ2-1
ASSPGGLAGEQF
>TRBV12-3/TRBV12-4|12|-|TRBJ1-2
ASRLTGFNYGYT
>TRBV13|12|TRBD1|TRBJ1-2
ASSLGTAPYGYT